These T cell receptor beta chains were read from a single sample in a study of blood T cell repertoires in COVID-19. Only in-frame clones appear in the TCRdb table, and some are missing; sequencing was by immunoSEQ multiplex PCR. Counted here are a few hundred thousand clones, 82% occurring once; the ten biggest clones make up 3.1%. The sample comprised peripheral blood. Receptors originate from a young woman with acute or convalescent COVID-19. Each CDR3 is given with its conserved first and last residue. D genes are given only for firm matches. A clone size is listed for some rows: how often the clone was seen (once, few, many), or a class if it is expanded.

d_call j_call clone_size v_call cdr3_aa cdr3_nt
- TRBJ1-4 - TRBV6-5 CASSSTGINEKLFF TGTGCCAGCAGTAGCACAGGGATTAATGAAAAACTGTTTTTT
TRBD2 TRBJ2-2 - TRBV9 CASSGVAGGGDTGELFF TGTGCCAGCAGCGGAGTAGCGGGAGGGGGTGACACCGGGGAGCTGTTTTTT
- TRBJ1-1 - TRBV2 CASTYDRNTEAFF TGTGCCAGCACCTACGACAGGAACACTGAAGCTTTCTTT
- TRBJ1-2 few TRBV5-1 CASSFGTQLLNYGYTF TGCGCCAGCAGCTTTGGGACACAACTACTTAACTATGGCTACACCTTC
- TRBJ2-1 - TRBV5-5 CASSLGGQAYNEQFF TGTGCCAGCAGCTTAGGGGGACAAGCCTACAATGAGCAGTTCTTC
TRBD1 TRBJ1-2 - TRBV30 CAWSRRTGGIYGYTF TGTGCCTGGAGTAGAAGGACAGGGGGTATCTATGGCTACACCTTC
TRBD2 TRBJ2-7 - TRBV15 CATSRDPTAGAYEQYF TGTGCCACCAGCAGAGATCCCACAGCGGGAGCCTACGAGCAGTACTTC
- TRBJ2-2 - TRBV29-1 CSVGIRGGTGELFF TGCAGCGTTGGTATTAGGGGGGGCACCGGGGAGCTGTTTTTT
- TRBJ2-3 - TRBV5-1 CASSWAGAPTDTQYF TGCGCCAGCAGCTGGGCGGGGGCACCCACAGATACGCAGTATTTT
TRBD1 TRBJ1-6 once TRBV30 CAWSVRGQGNSPLHF TGTGCCTGGAGTGTAAGGGGACAGGGGAATTCACCCCTCCACTTT
- TRBJ1-2 - TRBV10-3 CAISGGENYGYTF TGTGCCATCAGTGGCGGAGAGAACTATGGCTACACCTTC
TRBD2 TRBJ2-1 - TRBV4-3 CASSQDRGGLYEQFF TGCGCCAGCAGCCAAGATCGGGGGGGGCTGTATGAGCAGTTCTTC
- TRBJ1-6 - TRBV28 CASSPIPRSSYNSPLHF TGTGCCAGCAGTCCCATCCCCCGCAGCTCCTATAATTCACCCCTCCACTTT
TRBD2 TRBJ2-5 - TRBV6-1 CASSEVIAGGLETQYF TGTGCCAGCAGTGAAGTTATAGCGGGAGGGTTGGAGACCCAGTACTTC
TRBD2 TRBJ2-3 - TRBV20-1 CSASTTSGNTDTQYF TGCAGTGCTAGTACGACTAGCGGGAACACAGATACGCAGTATTTT
TRBD2 TRBJ2-1 - TRBV29-1 CSVRTSGRAHEQFF TGCAGCGTGCGTACTAGCGGGAGGGCCCATGAGCAGTTCTTC
- TRBJ1-5 - TRBV18 CASSYRVSSNQPQHF TGTGCCAGCTCATACAGGGTGAGTAGCAATCAGCCCCAGCATTTT
TRBD2 TRBJ2-1 - TRBV18 CASSPSTSGSHRSYNEQFF TGTGCCAGCTCACCATCAACTAGCGGGAGCCACCGCTCCTACAATGAGCAGTTCTTC
TRBD1 TRBJ2-5 - TRBV6-5 CASSPGQGETQYF TGTGCCAGCAGTCCCGGACAGGGGGAGACCCAGTACTTC
TRBD1 TRBJ1-2 - TRBV27 CASSLRDSPF TGTGCCAGCAGTTTAAGGGACAGCCCTTTC
- TRBJ1-2 once TRBV5-1 CASSFGPRAYGVPYGYTF TGCGCCAGCAGCTTCGGCCCACGGGCCTACGGGGTCCCCTATGGCTACACCTTC
- TRBJ2-7 - TRBV27 CASSLSAGDTGTHEQYF TGTGCCAGCAGTTTATCAGCCGGAGATACAGGGACGCACGAGCAGTACTTC
- TRBJ1-2 - TRBV28 CATHWGGQGSYTF TGTGCCACCCACTGGGGGGGGCAGGGGAGCTACACCTTC
TRBD2 TRBJ2-7 - TRBV6-4 CASSASLGLAEDSSYEQYF TGTGCCAGCAGTGCGTCCCTTGGACTAGCGGAAGACAGCTCCTACGAGCAGTACTTC
TRBD1 TRBJ1-2 few TRBV5-8 CASSPGTGAYGYTF TGTGCCAGCAGCCCCGGGACAGGGGCCTATGGCTACACCTTC
- TRBJ1-2 - TRBV28 CASSYGPGLWTEDNYGYTF TGTGCCAGCAGTTATGGCCCCGGCCTCTGGACGGAGGATAACTATGGCTACACCTTC
TRBD2 TRBJ2-5 - TRBV10-2 CASRGTSGRQYF TGCGCCAGCAGGGGGACTAGCGGGAGACAGTACTTC
- TRBJ1-1 - TRBV5-1 CASSFTGYTEAFF TGCGCCAGCAGCTTTACCGGGTACACTGAAGCTTTCTTT
TRBD1 TRBJ1-6 few TRBV7-2 CASSTGQGNSPLHF TGTGCCAGCAGCACCGGACAGGGGAATTCACCCCTCCACTTT
- TRBJ2-6 - TRBV18 CASSASRGRVSYVLTF TGTGCCAGCTCAGCAAGCAGGGGTAGGGTTTCATACGTCCTGACTTTC